Each of the 18 T cell receptor beta chains below was sequenced from the same sample in a study of T cell repertoires in cytomegalovirus infection. TCRdb processed the reads anew with MiXCR; each CDR3 protein has one entry. This table has more than 400,000 distinct CDR3 sequences, 26% appearing once. The sequenced material came from PBMCs. The receptor source for this set is a human donor in good health (CMV status not recorded). Some clones in this sample may be carry-over from other donors' samples.

The genes are TRBV7-2 and TRBJ1-3; TRBD1 might be the D (6 bases). Germline values: CDR1 SGHTA, CDR2 FQGNSA. The CDR3 spans 16 residues. The V end was cut by 4 bases, the J end by 8 bases, with 21 bases between. The CDR3 DNA is TGTGCCAGCAGCTCCCCAAGAGAGTGGGGGCAAGACACCATATATTTT. It codes for CASSSPREWGQDTIYF. Full variable domain (remainder filled in from reference TRBV7-2 and TRBJ1-3): GAGVSQSPSNKVTEKGKDVELRCDPISGHTALYWYRQSLGQGLEFLIYFQGNSAPDKSGLPSDRFSAERTGGSVSTLTIQRTQQEDSAVYLCASSSPREWGQDTIYFGEGSWLTVV.

The CDR3 coding sequence is TGTGCCAGCAGCGGCCGACAGGGGATAAATGAAAAACTGTTTTTT. Residues: CASSGRQGINEKLFF. The rearrangement joins TRBV7-2 to TRBJ1-4; 8 bases fit TRBD1. The V segment lost 5 bases and the J segment 5 bases; nucleotides outside the gene matches: 7. The CDR3 is made up of 15 amino acids. Looked up from germline, CDR1 is SGHTA and CDR2 is FQGNSA. The whole variable domain, remainder taken from reference TRBV7-2 and TRBJ1-4, is GAGVSQSPSNKVTEKGKDVELRCDPISGHTALYWYRQSLGQGLEFLIYFQGNSAPDKSGLPSDRFSAERTGGSVSTLTIQRTQQEDSAVYLCASSGRQGINEKLFFGSGTQLSVL.

The chain combines TRBV10-3 with TRBJ2-5, with 10 bases that match TRBD2. V was pared by 3 bases and J by 2 bases, with 3 bases of the junction left unmatched. This CDR3 contains 15 residues. Germline V gene sequence: CDR1 ENHRY, CDR2 SYGVKD. CDR3 sequence reads: CAISETSGDQETQYF. In nucleotides, the CDR3 is TGTGCCATCAGTGAAACTAGCGGGGATCAAGAGACCCAGTACTTC.

This clonotype was counted a few times. V gene TRBV28 combines with J gene TRBJ1-2, with D possibly matching TRBD1 (6 bases). From germline, CDR1 is MDHEN and CDR2 SYDVKM. V dropped 5 bases and J dropped 3 bases, with 16 bases sitting between them. The CDR3 spans 15 residues. CDR3 bases: TGTGCCAGCAGTGCCCACAGGGAAGGTGACTATGGCTACACCTTC. The encoded protein is CASSAHREGDYGYTF.

The chain uses TRBV23-1 and TRBJ2-4; 11 positions agree with TRBD1. TRBV23-1 is classed as an ORF, of uncertain function. The CDR3 is made up of 16 amino acids. After removal of 8 bases from V and 3 bases from J, the junction contained 9 bases not matched to a gene. Here the CDR3 reads CASARGTGGGKNIQYF. The CDR3 nucleotides read TGCGCCAGCGCCCGGGGGACAGGGGGAGGCAAAAACATTCAGTACTTC.

This clonotype was seen many times. The J gene is TRBJ2-5, the V gene TRBV7-2; 8 bases map to TRBD1. V shed 1 base, J shed 4 bases, and the junction held 2 bases outside the gene matches. Germline V CDR1 and CDR2: SGHTA, FQGNSA. This CDR3 has 14 residues. Here the CDR3 reads CASSLVQGGETQYF. CDR3 bases: TGTGCCAGCAGCTTAGTACAGGGGGGAGAGACCCAGTACTTC.

This chain connects TRBV2 to TRBJ2-7; 12 positions agree with TRBD2. Germline trimming cut 8 bases from V and 6 bases from J; bases unmatched to any gene: 8. In germline, CDR1 is SNHLY, CDR2 FYNNEI. The CDR3 has 14 residues. CDR3 sequence (DNA): TGTGCCAGCCGGACTAGCGGGATTTTTGGCGAGCAGTACGTC. Translating gives CASRTSGIFGEQYV.

The CDR3 coding sequence is TGTGCCAGCAGTTCCGGACAGGTTACCTACGAGCAGTACTTC. It yields the protein CASSSGQVTYEQYF. This rearrangement joins TRBV12-3 or TRBV12-4 to TRBJ2-7; 7 bases match TRBD1. The CDR3 extends over 14 amino acids. Losses at the gene ends were 4 bases for V and 2 bases for J; bases not matched to a gene: 5.

The chain recombines TRBV6-2 or TRBV6-3 with TRBJ1-1, with 7 bases lining up with TRBD1. Germline lookup yields CDR1 MNHEY and CDR2 SVGEGT. The V gene end was trimmed by 2 bases and the J gene end by 0 bases; junction bases not matched to a gene: 6. The CDR3 has 16 amino acids. The CDR3 is CASSYTTGALNTEAFF. The CDR3 DNA is TGTGCCAGCAGTTACACCACAGGGGCGCTGAACACTGAAGCTTTCTTT.

Many counts were recorded for this clonotype. This chain connects TRBV28 to TRBJ1-6, with 8 bases fitting TRBD1. The V gene end was trimmed by 5 bases and the J gene end by 8 bases; junction bases not matched to a gene: 8. From germline, CDR1 is MDHEN and CDR2 SYDVKM. The length of the CDR3 is 15 residues. The DNA of the CDR3 is TGTGCCAGCAGTGCCATGGACAGGGATGATTCACCCCTCCACTTT. Translating gives CASSAMDRDDSPLHF.

This clonotype was observed many times. The chain is built from TRBV7-2 and TRBJ2-1; 9 bases align to TRBD2. V lost 3 bases to trimming and J lost 3 bases; unmatched junction nucleotides: 6. Germline-derived CDR1 and CDR2 are SGHTA and FQGNSA. This CDR3 spans 16 amino acids. CDR3 protein: CASSFTGTSLYNEQFF. CDR3 bases: TGTGCCAGCAGCTTTACCGGGACTAGCCTCTACAATGAGCAGTTCTTC.

This chain connects TRBV5-4 to TRBJ1-1; 7 bases agree with TRBD1. V was clipped by 3 bases and J by 1 base; unmatched bases: 3. In germline, CDR1 is SGHNT, CDR2 YYREEE (reference sequence). This CDR3 is 14 amino acids long. CDR3 region: CASSWTGGNTEAFF. The CDR3 nucleotides are TGTGCCAGCAGCTGGACAGGAGGGAACACTGAAGCTTTCTTT.

This clonotype was counted ten times or more. The chain is built from TRBV7-8 and TRBJ2-1; D uncertain. The CDR3 runs to 12 residues. V lost 1 base, J lost 8 bases, and 6 bases lay in between. CDR1 SGHVS and CDR2 FQNEAQ come from the germline V gene. The CDR3 spells CASSLVGDEQFF. CDR3 nucleotide sequence: TGTGCCAGCAGCTTAGTTGGGGATGAGCAGTTCTTC.

This clonotype has a count of ten or more. The chain couples TRBV7-9 to TRBJ1-1; D ambiguous. This CDR3 region has 13 residues. Germline values: CDR1 SEHNR, CDR2 FQNEAQ (reference sequence). Trimming removed 5 bases from V and 5 bases from J, with 12 bases in between. The CDR3 region is CASSPSTSTEAFF. As DNA, the CDR3 is TGTGCCAGCAGCCCTAGTACGTCAACTGAAGCTTTCTTT.

This chain connects TRBV12-3 or TRBV12-4 to TRBJ1-2; D is undetermined. Deletions cut 6 bases from V and 1 base from J, with 15 bases between. The length of the CDR3 is 15 residues. In DNA form, the CDR3 reads TGTGCCAGCAGCCCGAGGATAAGGGTTAACTATGGCTACACCTTC. The encoded protein is CASSPRIRVNYGYTF.

This clonotype was counted only a few times. The chain couples TRBV7-2 to TRBJ2-2; 9 bases are a match to TRBD2. V gave up 4 bases and J gave up 6 bases; unmatched junction bases: 6. The CDR3 contains 15 residues. Germline assignment: CDR1 SGHTA and CDR2 FQGNSA. For the CDR3, the DNA is TGTGCCAGCAGCTATAGCGGGAGCCTTGCCGGGGAGCTGTTTTTT. Translating gives CASSYSGSLAGELFF.

This chain connects TRBV19 to TRBJ1-4; 9 bases are a match to TRBD1. Germline V gives CDR1 LNHDA, CDR2 SQIVND (reference sequence). Trimming removed 7 bases from V and 0 bases from J; junction bases left unmatched: 6. CDR3 length: 16 amino acids. The CDR3 nucleotides read TGTGCCAGTACGAGACAGGGGGTAGCAACTAATGAAAAACTGTTTTTT. Amino acids: CASTRQGVATNEKLFF.

The chain couples TRBV11-2 to TRBJ1-2; D unresolved. From germline, CDR1 is SGHAT and CDR2 FQNNGV. CDR3 size: 16 residues. Trimming left V 5 bases short and J 2 bases short, with 18 bases between. DNA of the CDR3: TGTGCCAGCAGCCCACTTAGGCCCGACCAGAACTATGGCTACACCTTC. Translation gives CASSPLRPDQNYGYTF.